This T cell receptor beta chain was profiled in a study of PD-L1 blockade in urothelial cancer. The wider study: Counts from blood samples showed a median of roughly 130,000 T cells.

With 5 bases clipped from V and 3 bases from J, the junction kept 7 bases outside the gene matches. The CDR3 has 15 residues. Germline V lookup: CDR1 LNHDA, CDR2 SQIVND (reference sequence). TCRdb's copy holds only in-frame clones and misses some; the assay was immunoSEQ multiplex PCR. The top ten hold approximately 2.4% of the sample, which has 100,000 to 150,000 clones, about 82% seen once. Time point noted: peripheral blood 6 weeks after treatment start. Each patient presented with locally advanced or metastatic urothelial carcinoma. This TCR came from a man between 45 and 60 years old with urothelial cancer. The sequenced sample was PBMCs, obtained around atezolizumab (anti-PD-L1) treatment. The V gene is TRBV19, the J gene TRBJ2-5; 9 positions agree with TRBD2. The CDR3 loop is CASSVSGRPEETQYF. In nucleotides, the CDR3 is TGTGCCAGTAGTGTGAGCGGGAGGCCCGAAGAGACCCAGTACTTC.